This T cell receptor beta chain was found in a study of T-cell reconstitution after alpha-beta-depleted transplantation in children. Unique molecular identifiers were used to barcode this TCRbeta library. TCRdb redid the calling of the PCR reads with MiXCR, one entry per CDR3 protein. The sample has roughly 500,000 distinct CDR3 sequences, more than 9% seen once. This clonotype was seen a few times. No antigen is known for it. The CDR3 covers 17 residues. V was pared by 3 bases and J by 6 bases, with 21 bases between. CDR1 is SGHTA, CDR2 FQGNSA, per germline. Notes on the study in general: Reportedly, roughly two months post-transplant, alpha-beta T cells arose from several hundred expanded graft clones.

Sample: PBMCs, taken before TCRalphabeta/CD19-depleted stem cell transplant. The V and J genes are TRBV7-2 and TRBJ2-1; D is ambiguous. The TCR was taken from a child aged 2 to 10 with inherited bone marrow failure, due to receive a stem cell transplant. CDR3 sequence: CASSFFFYVSASNEQFF. The CDR3 region has the DNA TGTGCCAGCAGCTTTTTCTTTTATGTCTCGGCTTCCAATGAGCAGTTCTTC.